Each of the 21 T cell receptor beta chains below was sequenced from the same sample in a study of breast tumors, draining lymph nodes, adjacent tissues. Each CDR3 protein is one row after TCRdb ran MiXCR on the multiplex PCR reads. The sample carries more than 200,000 distinct CDR3 sequences, about 30% recorded once. The lymph nodes were axillary draining lymph nodes from breast cancer patients. The sample consisted of axillary lymph node tissue. The receptors here all came from a female donor with breast cancer. Some clones in this sample may be carry-over from other donors' samples.

Turning to this clonotype: This may arise from a read error, as a much more abundant clone is one base away. V is TRBV5-6 and J is TRBJ2-7; no clear D gene. Per germline, CDR1 SGHDT and CDR2 YYEEEE. CDR3 length: 14 amino acids. DNA for the CDR3: TGTGCCTGCAGCTTGGCTGCAGAGGTCTACGAGCAGTACTTC. This translates into CACSLAAEVYEQYF. Full variable domain (rest looked up from reference TRBV5-6 and TRBJ2-7): DAGVTQSPTHLIKTRGQQVTLRCSPKSGHDTVSWYQQALGQGPQFIFQYYEEEERQRGNFPDRFSGHQFPNYSSELNVNALLLGDSALYLCACSLAAEVYEQYFGPGTRLTVT.

Comment on this clonotype: One end of the junction does not line up with germline, which may come from a read error. The genes are TRBV5-4 and TRBJ2-1; a possible D gene is TRBD2 (7 bases). The CDR3 runs to 15 residues. The germline gives CDR1 SGHNT, CDR2 YYREEE (reference sequence). Written as DNA, the CDR3 is TGTGCCGGCAGCTTGGGTGGGGGGGCAGGGAATGAGCAGTTCTTC. Amino acids: CAGSLGGGAGNEQFF.

This clonotype was picked up a small number of times. A clone one base away is much larger, so this may be a read error. Given the absence of the conserved phenylalanine or tryptophan at the CDR3 end, a read error is likely. The chain joins TRBV20-1 to TRBJ2-5; the D is unclear. This CDR3 comprises 13 residues. Germline V lookup: CDR1 DFQATT, CDR2 SNEGSKA (reference sequence). V lost 0 bases and J lost 1, with 6 bases in between. CDR3 DNA: TGCAGTGCTAGAGAACGGTTCCAAGAGACCCAGTACCTC. It is translated as CSARERFQETQYL.

On this clonotype: This may be a read error, as it is one base from a much larger clone. The chain links TRBV27 to TRBJ2-7, with D unclear. CDR1 is MNHEY and CDR2 is SMNVEV in the germline V gene (reference sequence). This CDR3 spans 14 amino acids. CDR3 sequence: CASSLGLANYKQYF. For the CDR3, the DNA is TGTGCCAGCAGTTTAGGATTGGCGAACTACAAGCAGTACTTC.

The rearrangement links TRBV3-2 to TRBJ2-4; the table's D call, TRBD1, has no DNA check behind it. TRBV3-2 is a listed pseudogene. CDR3 length equals 21 residues. CDR3 nucleotide sequence: TGTGCCAGCAGCCAAGAAACCGGGACAGGGGTCTCAGGGGTTGGCAAAAACATTCAGTACTTC. Encoded protein: CASSQETGTGVSGVGKNIQYF.

This clonotype has only a few counts. A read error may be the cause here, since a much bigger clone is one base away. The chain combines TRBV20-1 with TRBJ2-1; a possible D gene is TRBD2 (5 bases). Germline V CDR1 and CDR2: DFQATT, SNEGSKA (reference sequence). The CDR3 spans 15 residues. Trimming left V 5 bases short and J 6 bases short, with 20 bases between. CDR3 bases: TGCAGTGCTCTCCCTTCGGGAAGAATCTCCAATGAGCAGTTCTTC. It yields the protein CSALPSGRISNEQFF.

This clonotype was detected ten times or more. An end of the junction does not agree with germline; a read error may underlie this. CDR3 bases: TGTGCCAGCAGTCACTCCGGGTTTAGGACAGGGGGCGAGCAGTACTTC. The encoded protein is CASSHSGFRTGGEQYF. The rearrangement joins TRBV6-2 or TRBV6-3 to TRBJ2-7; the match to TRBD1 covers 10 bases. The CDR3 has 16 residues. Germline assignment: CDR1 MNHEY and CDR2 SVGEGT.

Worth noting for this clonotype: No conserved phenylalanine or tryptophan is present at the end of the CDR3, so a read error is the likely explanation. No DNA is shown, since the ends of the CDR3 on it are uncertain; the CDR3 is the one TCRdb lists. The rearrangement joins TRBV7-2 to TRBJ2-1; no check of the table's D call, TRBD2, against the DNA was made. Germline CDR1 SGHTA, CDR2 FQGNSA. The CDR3 spans 15 residues, counting both ends. CDR3 region: CASSIGTSGYNEQLL.

This clonotype was counted at least ten times. The chain's CDR3 is CSVEGDQEEQYEQYF. DNA of the CDR3: TGCAGCGTTGAAGGGGACCAGGAGGAACAGTACGAGCAGTACTTC. The V call is TRBV29-1, the J call TRBJ2-7; D is tentatively TRBD1 or TRBD2 (5 bases each). V dropped 1 base and J dropped 4 bases, with 17 bases sitting between them. CDR1 and CDR2 from the germline V gene are SQVTM and ANQGSEA. This CDR3 contains 15 residues.

This clonotype came up many times. This rearrangement joins TRBV20-1 to TRBJ2-7, with TRBD1 matching 10 bases. The junction had 7 bases not matched to a gene; V was cut back by 5 bases and J by 3 bases. Germline values: CDR1 DFQATT, CDR2 SNEGSKA (reference sequence). CDR3 length equals 14 residues. This CDR3 reads CSAHGRDRGYEQYF. In DNA, the CDR3 is TGCAGTGCTCATGGCCGGGACAGGGGCTACGAGCAGTACTTC.

This clonotype was counted between two and nine times. V usage is TRBV5-1 and J usage is TRBJ1-1; D is unclear. Germline V gene lookup returns CDR1 SGHRS and CDR2 YFSETQ. V dropped 6 bases and J dropped 7 bases, with 16 bases sitting between them. The CDR3 spans 13 residues. This CDR3 reads CASNLGVGNEAFF. CDR3 coding DNA: TGCGCCAGCAACCTTGGGGTGGGGAATGAAGCTTTCTTT. Variable domain in full (rest from reference TRBV5-1 and TRBJ1-1): KAGVTQTPRYLIKTRGQQVTLSCSPISGHRSVSWYQQTPGQGLQFLFEYFSETQRNKGNFPGRFSGRQFSNSRSEMNVSTLELGDSALYLCASNLGVGNEAFFGQGTRLTVV.

This clonotype was observed a handful of times. The chain links TRBV7-2 to TRBJ2-1; TRBD2 aligns across 8 bases. V trimming: 1 base; J trimming: 6 bases; junction bases outside the gene matches: 5. Germline CDR1 reads SGHTA; CDR2 reads FQGNSA. CDR3 length: 15 residues. The CDR3 sequence: CASSLGTSRANEQFF. The CDR3 nucleotides are TGTGCCAGCAGCTTAGGGACTAGCAGGGCCAATGAGCAGTTCTTC.

This clonotype has only one observation. The gene calls are TRBV12-3 or TRBV12-4 and TRBJ2-3, with D possibly TRBD2 on 6 matching bases. Trimming took 3 bases from V and 0 from J, leaving 13 bases between them. This CDR3 contains 16 residues. The CDR3 DNA sequence: TGTGCCAGCAGTTTTCAAAGCGCGGGGAGCACAGATACGCAGTATTTT. Translating it yields CASSFQSAGSTDTQYF.

Here the CDR3 reads CASSYGGAKNIQYF. The CDR3 DNA reads TGTGCCAGCAGTTATGGGGGAGCCAAAAACATTCAGTACTTC. The V gene is TRBV6-5, the J gene TRBJ2-4; D is tentatively TRBD1 or TRBD2 (5 bases each). CDR1 and CDR2 from the germline V gene are MNHEY and SVGAGI. The CDR3 is made up of 14 amino acids. V gave up 3 bases and J gave up 0 bases, with 6 bases separating them.

This clonotype has just a few counts. A read error may be the cause here, since a much bigger clone is one base away. The genes are TRBV6-6 and TRBJ1-6; D is unresolved. The CDR3 contains 14 residues. Germline assignment: CDR1 MNHNY and CDR2 SVGAGI (reference sequence). Trimming shortened V by 5 bases and J by 8 bases, and 13 bases separated the two germline ends. In DNA form, the CDR3 reads TGTGCCAGCAGTCACGACTGGAGGGATTCACCCCTCCACTTT. It codes for CASSHDWRDSPLHF.

The genes are TRBV7-3 and TRBJ2-3; a possible D gene is TRBD1 (6 bases). The CDR3 loop spans 15 amino acids. The V gene's germline CDR1 is SGHTA and CDR2 FQGTGA. Between the trimmed V and J ends, which lost 5 bases and 0 bases, there was a span of 12 bases. CDR3 sequence reads: CASSNQGYSTDTQYF. The CDR3 DNA sequence: TGTGCCAGCAGCAACCAGGGGTATAGCACAGATACGCAGTATTTT. Variable domain in full (rest from reference TRBV7-3 and TRBJ2-3): GAGVSQTPSNKVTEKGKYVELRCDPISGHTALYWYRQSLGQGPEFLIYFQGTGAADDSGLPNDRFFAVRPEGSVSTLKIQRTERGDSAVYLCASSNQGYSTDTQYFGPGTRLTVL.

This clonotype was counted at least ten times. The gene calls are TRBV11-1 and TRBJ2-7; D unclear. This CDR3 spans 13 amino acids. Germline CDR1 reads SGHAT; CDR2 reads FQDESV (reference sequence). Trimming removed 5 bases from V and 6 bases from J, with 14 bases in between. The CDR3 region has the DNA TGTGCCAGCAGCGCTGCTAGGGTCTCCGAGCAGTACTTC. This gives the protein CASSAARVSEQYF.

This clonotype came up many times. CDR3 sequence: CATRTGIAGVETQYF. DNA for the CDR3: TGTGCCACCAGAACCGGCATAGCGGGAGTGGAGACCCAGTACTTC. This chain joins TRBV15 and TRBJ2-5; 9 bases match TRBD2. Germline loops: CDR1 LNHNV, CDR2 YYDKDF (reference sequence). The CDR3 sequence is 15 residues long. The ends lost 6 bases at V and 5 bases at J; junction bases unmatched: 10.

This clonotype was counted at least ten times. The V and J genes are TRBV9 and TRBJ2-7; TRBD1 or TRBD2 may be the D gene (6 bases each). This CDR3 has 13 amino acids. Germline loops: CDR1 SGDLS, CDR2 YYNGEE. The V and J ends lost 3 bases and 7 bases respectively, with 14 bases between them. CDR3 loop: CASSAGGTREQYF. CDR3 bases: TGTGCCAGCAGCGCCGGCGGGACAAGGGAGCAGTACTTC. Variable domain in full (rest from reference TRBV9 and TRBJ2-7): DSGVTQTPKHLITATGQRVTLRCSPRSGDLSVYWYQQSLDQGLQFLIQYYNGEERAKGNILERFSAQQFPDLHSELNLSSLELGDSALYFCASSAGGTREQYFGPGTRLTVT.

This clonotype was seen only a few times. One base away lies a much larger clone, so this may be a sequencing read error. The chain uses TRBV30 and TRBJ2-5; D remains unclear. This CDR3 spans 12 amino acids. Germline CDR1 is GTSNPN and CDR2 is SVGIG (reference sequence). The CDR3 loop reads CGCGFGWETQYF. Here the CDR3 DNA reads TGTGGCTGTGGGTTTGGTTGGGAGACCCAGTACTTC.

This clonotype came up many times. The chain recombines TRBV5-1 with TRBJ2-3; D unresolved. The V end lost 1 base, the J end lost 1 base, and 4 bases lay between the germline ends. Germline values: CDR1 SGHRS, CDR2 YFSETQ. There are 13 residues in the CDR3. CDR3 loop: CASSLIGTDTQYF. The DNA for the CDR3 is TGCGCCAGCAGCTTGATCGGCACAGATACGCAGTATTTT.